This is a list of T cell receptor beta chains from one sample in a study of cytomegalovirus exposure and HLA in healthy donors. Some clones are missing from TCRdb's copy, which holds only in-frame ones; the method was immunoSEQ multiplex PCR. The sample consists of 65,000 or so clones, approximately 60% of them appearing once. Sequencing was carried out using PBMCs. Receptors originate from a man aged 25-40 years in good health and CMV-seronegative. Each CDR3 is given with its conserved first and last residue. D genes are given only for firm matches. Some rows have no size entry. The others give once, few or many, or a class for an expanded clone.

v_call: TRBV7-9; clone_size: NA; d_call: NA; j_call: TRBJ1-2; cdr3_aa: CASSLDRVNGYTF; cdr3_nt: TGTGCCAGCAGCTTAGACAGGGTTAATGGCTACACCTTC
v_call: TRBV6-5; clone_size: NA; d_call: TRBD1; j_call: TRBJ1-6; cdr3_aa: CASSYGGRGNSPLHF; cdr3_nt: TGTGCCAGCAGTTACGGCGGCAGGGGGAATTCACCCCTCCACTTT
v_call: TRBV5-1; clone_size: NA; d_call: NA; j_call: TRBJ2-3; cdr3_aa: CASSLGQGGDTQYF; cdr3_nt: TGCGCCAGCAGCTTGGGACAGGGAGGAGATACGCAGTATTTT
v_call: TRBV11-2; clone_size: NA; d_call: TRBD2; j_call: TRBJ2-2; cdr3_aa: CASRPRGGTTGELFF; cdr3_nt: TGTGCCAGCAGACCCCGGGGAGGGACGACCGGGGAGCTGTTTTTT
v_call: TRBV7-9; clone_size: NA; d_call: NA; j_call: TRBJ1-2; cdr3_aa: CASSPDGDYRGYTF; cdr3_nt: TGTGCCAGCAGCCCGGATGGGGACTATCGAGGCTACACCTTC
v_call: TRBV15; clone_size: once; d_call: NA; j_call: TRBJ2-5; cdr3_aa: CATSIGSGPKETQYF; cdr3_nt: TGTGCCACCAGCATAGGGAGCGGCCCCAAAGAGACCCAGTACTTC
v_call: TRBV11-2; clone_size: NA; d_call: NA; j_call: TRBJ2-7; cdr3_aa: CASSWTDYEQYF; cdr3_nt: TGTGCCAGCAGCTGGACAGACTACGAGCAGTACTTC
v_call: TRBV6-6; clone_size: few; d_call: TRBD2; j_call: TRBJ2-5; cdr3_aa: CASSFGTSEGTQYF; cdr3_nt: TGTGCCAGCAGTTTTGGGACTAGCGAGGGGACCCAGTACTTC
v_call: TRBV6-5; clone_size: few; d_call: NA; j_call: TRBJ2-7; cdr3_aa: CASSYRGTASYEQYF; cdr3_nt: TGTGCCAGCAGTTACCGGGGGACAGCATCCTACGAGCAGTACTTC
v_call: TRBV29-1; clone_size: NA; d_call: TRBD1; j_call: TRBJ2-7; cdr3_aa: CSVEWDRGGYEQYF; cdr3_nt: TGCAGCGTTGAATGGGACAGGGGTGGATACGAGCAGTACTTC
v_call: TRBV9; clone_size: NA; d_call: TRBD1; j_call: TRBJ1-2; cdr3_aa: CASSVQQGDYGYTF; cdr3_nt: TGTGCCAGCAGCGTTCAACAGGGGGACTATGGCTACACCTTC
v_call: TRBV5-1; clone_size: NA; d_call: TRBD1; j_call: TRBJ2-5; cdr3_aa: CASSLSGTGPLLREAQYF; cdr3_nt: TGCGCCAGCAGCTTGTCCGGGACAGGGCCGCTATTAAGAGAGGCCCAGTACTTC
v_call: TRBV7-8; clone_size: NA; d_call: NA; j_call: TRBJ1-5; cdr3_aa: CASSLASPFETGVSNQPQHF; cdr3_nt: TGTGCCAGCAGCTTAGCCTCCCCCTTCGAGACAGGCGTCTCGAATCAGCCCCAGCATTTT
v_call: TRBV6-6; clone_size: few; d_call: TRBD1; j_call: TRBJ1-5; cdr3_aa: CASSQTGQGREPQHF; cdr3_nt: TGTGCCAGCAGCCAGACGGGACAGGGAAGGGAGCCCCAGCATTTT
v_call: TRBV13; clone_size: NA; d_call: TRBD1; j_call: TRBJ1-2; cdr3_aa: CASSFRDREHLYGYTF; cdr3_nt: TGTGCCAGCAGCTTCCGGGACAGGGAGCATTTATACGGCTACACCTTC
v_call: TRBV13; clone_size: NA; d_call: NA; j_call: TRBJ1-2; cdr3_aa: CASSLGRSFGANYGYTF; cdr3_nt: TGTGCCAGCAGCTTAGGACGGAGCTTCGGGGCTAACTATGGCTACACCTTC
v_call: TRBV7-2; clone_size: NA; d_call: TRBD1; j_call: TRBJ1-2; cdr3_aa: CASSHGQGRDGYTF; cdr3_nt: TGTGCCAGCAGCCATGGACAGGGTAGGGATGGCTACACCTTC
v_call: TRBV30; clone_size: few; d_call: NA; j_call: TRBJ1-4; cdr3_aa: CAWSLDSLRFGEKLFF; cdr3_nt: TGTGCCTGGAGTTTGGACAGTTTGCGGTTCGGGGAAAAACTGTTTTTT
v_call: TRBV4-2; clone_size: NA; d_call: TRBD2; j_call: TRBJ2-3; cdr3_aa: CASSQEASGGAVDTQYF; cdr3_nt: TGTGCCAGCAGCCAAGAGGCTAGCGGGGGGGCGGTAGATACGCAGTATTTT
v_call: TRBV5-1; clone_size: few; d_call: TRBD2; j_call: TRBJ2-5; cdr3_aa: CASRGGDQETQYF; cdr3_nt: TGCGCCAGCAGGGGGGGGGACCAAGAGACCCAGTACTTC
v_call: TRBV15; clone_size: NA; d_call: TRBD1; j_call: TRBJ2-5; cdr3_aa: CATSGTGTEETQYF; cdr3_nt: TGTGCCACCAGCGGTACCGGGACAGAAGAGACCCAGTACTTC
v_call: TRBV7-2; clone_size: NA; d_call: NA; j_call: TRBJ1-6; cdr3_aa: CASRQPNSPLHF; cdr3_nt: TGTGCCAGCAGACAACCAAATTCACCCCTCCACTTT
v_call: TRBV6-5; clone_size: once; d_call: TRBD2; j_call: TRBJ2-1; cdr3_aa: CASSYSAGGPYNEQFF; cdr3_nt: TGTGCCAGCAGTTACTCAGCGGGGGGGCCATACAATGAGCAGTTCTTC
v_call: TRBV30; clone_size: few; d_call: NA; j_call: TRBJ2-7; cdr3_aa: CAWSRTFYEQYF; cdr3_nt: TGTGCCTGGAGTCGGACTTTCTACGAGCAGTACTTC
v_call: TRBV4-1; clone_size: NA; d_call: TRBD1; j_call: TRBJ1-4; cdr3_aa: CASSPQGRGEKLFF; cdr3_nt: TGCGCCAGCAGCCCACAGGGGCGGGGTGAAAAACTGTTTTTT
v_call: TRBV5-1; clone_size: NA; d_call: NA; j_call: TRBJ2-3; cdr3_aa: CASSLPRGGSRTDTQYF; cdr3_nt: TGCGCCAGCAGCTTGCCAAGGGGGGGGTCACGGACAGATACGCAGTATTTT
v_call: TRBV2; clone_size: NA; d_call: TRBD1; j_call: TRBJ1-5; cdr3_aa: CASSGGGQVNQPQHF; cdr3_nt: TGTGCCAGCAGTGGGGGTGGACAGGTCAATCAGCCCCAGCATTTT
v_call: TRBV6-1; clone_size: NA; d_call: NA; j_call: TRBJ1-5; cdr3_aa: CASSEQMNQPQHF; cdr3_nt: TGTGCCAGCAGTGAACAGATGAATCAGCCCCAGCATTTT
v_call: TRBV7-2; clone_size: NA; d_call: TRBD2; j_call: TRBJ2-3; cdr3_aa: CASSVTGGGLSNTQYF; cdr3_nt: TGTGCCAGCTCCGTAACCGGGGGGGGTTTGTCGAATACGCAGTATTTT
v_call: TRBV7-2; clone_size: NA; d_call: NA; j_call: TRBJ2-5; cdr3_aa: CASSSLGFETQYF; cdr3_nt: TGTGCCAGCAGCTCACTAGGTTTTGAGACCCAGTACTTC
v_call: TRBV7-6; clone_size: few; d_call: NA; j_call: TRBJ1-1; cdr3_aa: CASTDSSGDTEAFF; cdr3_nt: TGTGCCAGCACCGACAGCTCGGGGGACACTGAAGCTTTCTTT
v_call: TRBV18; clone_size: NA; d_call: NA; j_call: TRBJ1-2; cdr3_aa: CASSPGGGAEGGYTF; cdr3_nt: TGTGCCAGCTCACCAGGAGGCGGGGCGGAGGGAGGCTACACCTTC
v_call: TRBV7-9; clone_size: NA; d_call: TRBD1; j_call: TRBJ1-1; cdr3_aa: CASRTGSGTEAFF; cdr3_nt: TGTGCCAGCAGGACAGGGTCGGGCACTGAAGCTTTCTTT
v_call: TRBV6-1; clone_size: NA; d_call: TRBD1; j_call: TRBJ1-2; cdr3_aa: CASSELGQHYGYTF; cdr3_nt: TGTGCCAGCAGTGAGTTGGGACAGCACTATGGCTACACCTTC
v_call: TRBV18; clone_size: few; d_call: NA; j_call: TRBJ2-3; cdr3_aa: CASSPRATTDTQYF; cdr3_nt: TGTGCCAGCTCACCACGGGCCACCACAGATACGCAGTATTTT
v_call: TRBV29-1; clone_size: NA; d_call: NA; j_call: TRBJ2-1; cdr3_aa: CSVEGSSYNEQFF; cdr3_nt: TGCAGCGTTGAGGGCAGCTCCTACAATGAGCAGTTCTTC
v_call: TRBV7-3; clone_size: NA; d_call: NA; j_call: TRBJ2-5; cdr3_aa: CASSLSPGQETQYF; cdr3_nt: TGTGCCAGCAGCTTAAGTCCCGGTCAAGAGACCCAGTACTTC
v_call: TRBV6-5; clone_size: few; d_call: TRBD1; j_call: TRBJ2-7; cdr3_aa: CASSLDRGLYEQYF; cdr3_nt: TGTGCCAGCAGCCTGGACAGGGGGCTCTACGAGCAGTACTTC
v_call: TRBV5-6; clone_size: few; d_call: NA; j_call: TRBJ2-7; cdr3_aa: CASSSSLASYEQYF; cdr3_nt: TGTGCCAGCAGCTCGTCCTTAGCATCCTACGAGCAGTACTTC
v_call: TRBV7-2; clone_size: NA; d_call: TRBD2; j_call: TRBJ2-3; cdr3_aa: CASSLELAGGGTDTQYF; cdr3_nt: TGTGCCAGCAGCTTAGAACTAGCGGGGGGGGGCACAGATACGCAGTATTTT
v_call: TRBV25-1; clone_size: NA; d_call: NA; j_call: TRBJ1-4; cdr3_aa: CASSDTTGGNEKLFF; cdr3_nt: TGTGCCAGCAGCGACACTACAGGAGGGAATGAAAAACTGTTTTTT
v_call: TRBV6-1; clone_size: few; d_call: NA; j_call: TRBJ2-5; cdr3_aa: CASSGNRNLVETQYF; cdr3_nt: TGTGCCAGCAGTGGGAACAGGAATCTTGTGGAGACCCAGTACTTC
v_call: TRBV30; clone_size: few; d_call: TRBD1; j_call: TRBJ2-2; cdr3_aa: CAGDREGDGELFF; cdr3_nt: TGTGCCGGGGACAGGGAAGGGGACGGGGAGCTGTTTTTT
v_call: TRBV7-3; clone_size: few; d_call: NA; j_call: TRBJ2-1; cdr3_aa: CASSGGRRNEQFF; cdr3_nt: TGTGCCAGCAGTGGGGGGAGGAGGAATGAGCAGTTCTTC
v_call: TRBV15; clone_size: NA; d_call: NA; j_call: TRBJ2-1; cdr3_aa: CATSRDSGNEQFF; cdr3_nt: TGTGCCACCAGCAGAGACAGCGGCAATGAGCAGTTCTTC
v_call: TRBV6-1; clone_size: once; d_call: NA; j_call: TRBJ2-7; cdr3_aa: CASREERSYEQYF; cdr3_nt: TGTGCCAGCAGGGAAGAACGGAGCTACGAGCAGTACTTC
v_call: TRBV27; clone_size: NA; d_call: TRBD1; j_call: TRBJ2-7; cdr3_aa: CASSLRTGYEQYF; cdr3_nt: TGTGCCAGCAGTTTACGGACAGGCTACGAGCAGTACTTC
v_call: TRBV19; clone_size: NA; d_call: TRBD1; j_call: TRBJ2-7; cdr3_aa: CASSTGQHYEQYF; cdr3_nt: TGTGCCAGCTCGACAGGGCAACACTACGAGCAGTACTTC
v_call: TRBV6-5; clone_size: NA; d_call: NA; j_call: TRBJ2-2; cdr3_aa: CASSSRGGELFF; cdr3_nt: TGTGCCAGCAGTTCCCGGGGCGGGGAGCTGTTTTTT
v_call: TRBV4-1; clone_size: few; d_call: NA; j_call: TRBJ2-6; cdr3_aa: CASSARVLSSGANVLTF; cdr3_nt: TGCGCCAGCAGCGCCCGGGTCCTCAGCTCTGGGGCCAACGTCCTGACTTTC